Below are 12 T cell receptor beta chains sequenced from a single sample in a study of response to subunit inactivated influenza vaccine. One entry per CDR3 protein, called by TCRdb with MiXCR from the RT-PCR reads. The sample carries roughly 700,000 distinct CDR3 sequences, around 13% recorded once. The sequencing here drew on PBMCs from blood, taken roughly 15 days before vaccination. The receptors come from a man in his fifties who received an inactivated influenza vaccine.

This clonotype appeared a few times. The chain uses TRBV10-3 and TRBJ2-1, with 12 bases aligning to TRBD1. Trimming at V came to 0 bases and at J to 7 bases, leaving 7 bases not matched to a gene. This CDR3 spans 17 amino acids. Germline V lookup: CDR1 ENHRY, CDR2 SYGVKD. The DNA of the CDR3 is TGTGCCATCAGTGAGTCGAAAGGGACAGGGGGCGGAAATGAGCAGTTCTTC. Translation gives CAISESKGTGGGNEQFF.

The chain carries TRBV9 and TRBJ2-1; TRBD2 agrees at 9 bases. The germline gives CDR1 SGDLS, CDR2 YYNGEE. This CDR3 is 16 amino acids long. The trim removed 0 bases at V and 1 base at J, leaving 2 bases unmatched. The CDR3 here is CASSVGLAASYNEQFF. CDR3 nucleotide sequence: TGTGCCAGCAGCGTAGGACTAGCGGCTTCCTACAATGAGCAGTTCTTC.

The table lists this clonotype with a few counts. DNA of the CDR3: TGTGCCACCAGCAGAGATCGATTTGCGAACACCGGGGAGCTGTTTTTT. Translating gives CATSRDRFANTGELFF. The rearrangement uses TRBV15 and TRBJ2-2; D gene ambiguous. V dropped 0 bases and J dropped 0 bases, with 8 bases sitting between them. The CDR3 runs to 16 residues. Germline assignment: CDR1 LNHNV and CDR2 YYDKDF (reference sequence).

There are a few counts of this clonotype. At one end the junction does not follow the germline gene, possibly because of a read error. The V gene is TRBV5-1, the J gene TRBJ2-7; 11 bases agree with TRBD2. The CDR3 is 15 amino acids. Germline values: CDR1 SGHRS, CDR2 YFSETQ. DNA of the CDR3: TGTGCCAGCAGCCCCGGGACTAGCGGAAACTACGAGCAGTACTTC. Translating gives CASSPGTSGNYEQYF.

This chain connects TRBV14 to TRBJ2-1; D is uncertain. Germline V gene sequence: CDR1 SGHDN, CDR2 FVKESK. V dropped 2 bases and J dropped 9 bases, with 11 bases sitting between them. The length of the CDR3 is 13 residues. CDR3 DNA: TGTGCCAGCAGCCAAACGACAAGCACTGAGCAGTTCTTC. Its translation is CASSQTTSTEQFF.

As concerns this clonotype: The conserved closing phenylalanine or tryptophan is absent in this CDR3, likely reflecting a read error. CDR3 protein: CASSSSVEQFL. The CDR3, as DNA: TGTGCCAGCAGTAGTAGCGTTGAGCAGTTCCTC. V and J are TRBV6-2 or TRBV6-3 and TRBJ2-1; perhaps TRBD2 as D (5 bases). The CDR3 consists of 11 residues. Trimming removed 5 bases at V and 9 bases at J, with 8 bases between. Per the germline V gene, CDR1 is MNHEY and CDR2 is SVGEGT.

The CDR3 nucleotides are TGTGCCAGCAGCTCATGGACTATAGGACTAAGGGAGCAGTTCTTC. Protein: CASSSWTIGLREQFF. V is TRBV7-9 and J is TRBJ2-1, with a tentative D call TRBD2 (6 bases). The CDR3 is 15 residues long. Trimming removed 4 bases at V and 10 bases at J, with 20 bases between. Germline values: CDR1 SEHNR, CDR2 FQNEAQ (reference sequence).

This clonotype was observed a few times. The genes are TRBV7-2 and TRBJ1-5; D might be TRBD1 (6 bases). Germline V gene data show CDR1 as SGHTA and CDR2 as FQGNSA. V lost 4 bases to trimming and J lost 7 bases, with 11 bases between them. The CDR3 loop spans 13 amino acids. The CDR3 nucleotides are TGTGCCAGCAGCTCTGGGGGCTGGCAGCCCCAGCATTTT. Its protein is CASSSGGWQPQHF.

The CDR3 sequence: CASSQLGQSLADTQYF. CDR3 DNA: TGTGCCAGCAGCCAGCTGGGACAGTCTCTGGCAGATACGCAGTATTTT. This chain joins TRBV14 and TRBJ2-3; TRBD1 agrees at 7 bases. V lost 3 bases to trimming and J lost 4 bases; unmatched junction nucleotides: 10. The length of the CDR3 is 16 residues. Germline-derived CDR1 and CDR2 are SGHDN and FVKESK.

The CDR3, as DNA: TGCGCCAGCAGCCGCGGGGAGAACATTCAGTACTTC. Translated, it gives CASSRGENIQYF. The V and J genes are TRBV4-1 and TRBJ2-4; D might be TRBD2 (6 bases). This CDR3 is built from 12 residues. The germline CDR1 and CDR2 sequences are MGHRA and YSYEKL. V lost 4 bases, J lost 7 bases, and 8 bases lay in between.

There are a few counts of this clonotype. The chain uses TRBV5-1 and TRBJ2-5; perhaps TRBD2 as D (5 bases). Germline assignment: CDR1 SGHRS and CDR2 YFSETQ. The CDR3 loop spans 15 amino acids. Trimming took 0 bases from V and 3 from J, leaving 12 bases between them. CDR3 loop: CASSLAASPKETQYF. CDR3 nucleotides: TGCGCCAGCAGCTTGGCAGCTAGCCCTAAAGAGACCCAGTACTTC.

Turning to this clonotype: A much more abundant neighbour one base away suggests this may be a read error. J is TRBJ2-7 and V is TRBV6-1, with TRBD1 matching over 7 bases. The end of the DNA is better explained by TRBJ2-1, so the J call may be wrong. Germline CDR1 and CDR2: MNHNS and SASEGT. There are 13 residues in the CDR3. CDR3 bases: TGTGCCACCAGAAAGGGACAGTTCTACGAGCAGTTCTTC. Protein product: CATRKGQFYEQFF.